Reported below is one TCR beta chain. Its specific antigen is unknown. Per-nucleotide qualities are absent, and no much larger clonotype sits a single base away. The germline V gene (reference sequence) sets CDR1 to MNHEY and CDR2 to SMNVEV. Trimming removed 5 bases from V and 4 bases from J; the gene matches leave 4 bases unexplained. The CDR3 has 13 amino acids, counting the end cysteine and phenylalanine. Only CDR3 DNA is held: 39 bases, read in frame from base 1. Thawed PBMCs were FACS-sorted into unstimulated Tregs (CD4+CD25+CD127-), CD4+ non-Tregs (CD4+CD25-), CD4 cells and CD8 cells. Healthy control blood was obtained either as purchased buffy coats or from healthy volunteers. Healthy control blood was processed by Ficoll density gradient to PBMCs and cryopreserved; patient PBMCs were collected before and after transplant. The data stem from a study of Tregs in tolerant kidney transplant recipients (dated by TCRdb to between 2018 and 2021). The study in broad terms: The study applied TCRbeta sequencing to find donor-specific regulatory T cells before combined kidney and bone marrow transplantation and then followed those same cells after transplant. TCRbeta repertoire sequencing was used in 3 healthy controls to compare several methods for expanding Tregs specific for an allogeneic donor. What the study reported, not specific to this receptor: The most biologically relevant and donor-specific TCRbeta repertoire appeared to be identified by expanding Tregs with activated donor B cells. Although technical replication error seemed to be minimal, the question of biological reproducibility was not addressed directly. Because the study included only a small number of patients, the results must be confirmed in larger populations and under other immunosuppression protocols.

Genomic DNA was extracted from sorted cells with the QIAGEN DNeasy Blood and Tissue Kit for TCRbeta CDR3 sequencing. Through immunoSEQ, high-throughput TCRbeta CDR3 sequencing was done commercially, including PCR amplification with internal controls and bias correction. As for the original processing: Unique productive TCRbeta sequences were defined by CDR3 nucleotide sequence when primers matched and otherwise by CDR3 amino acid sequence together with Vbeta and Jbeta genes. Sorting error was corrected by removing sequences shared between sorted populations at a frequency ratio of 2:1 or less, and the remaining shared sequences were assigned to the higher population. Sequences were defined as donor-reactive when expanded at least 5-fold in CFSE-low cells versus unstimulated cells and present at a frequency of at least 0.01% in CFSE-low cells. Repertoire divergence was quantified by Jensen-Shannon divergence using the top 100 TCRbeta sequences ranked by frequency. For samples with multiple sequencing runs, sorting error was corrected in each run separately before the runs were combined. TCRdb retrieved this table from immuneACCESS and kept in-frame rearrangements only. Not all clones are present; in checked studies, unresolved V genes account for under half, and no reason is known for the remainder. The D gene and trimming were derived from the DNA, and the V and J assignments and clone size from that table. The sample table contains some 100,000 clones; only one count was recorded for roughly 93% of them. Nearly 0.6% of the sample is taken by the ten largest.

The sample comprised CD4+ T cells from blood. The TCR sequence derives from a human donor in good health. The receptor chain draws on TRBV27 and TRBJ1-2; 7 central bases correspond to TRBD1. The encoded CDR3 is CASSLRQGYGYTF. The nucleotides are TGTGCCAGCAGTCTAAGACAGGGCTATGGCTACACCTTC.